The entry that follows covers one TCR beta chain sequence. The data stem from a study of blood T cell repertoires in COVID-19. Study-wide background: The cDNA or gDNA used as material had been derived from T cells, B-cell-depleted T cells, or PBMCs.

Data came from immunoSEQ multiplex PCR; TCRdb stores just in-frame clones and leaves some out. The data contain 200,000 or so clones, roughly 90% of them singletons. CDR1 and CDR2 from the germline V gene are SQVTM and ANQGSEA. V was pared by 5 bases and J by 3 bases, with 16 bases between. CDR3 size: 14 residues. The rearrangement links TRBV29-1 to TRBJ1-2, with D possibly TRBD1 on 5 matching bases. Sequencing was performed on peripheral blood. The TCR sequence derives from a man in his 60s with COVID-19, enrolled during active disease. The CDR3, as DNA: TGCAGCGTTCTACGAGACAGCCTTGACTATGGCTACACCTTC. This codes for CSVLRDSLDYGYTF. Variable domain in full (rest from reference TRBV29-1 and TRBJ1-2): SAVISQKPSRDICQRGTSLTIQCQVDSQVTMMFWYRQQPGQSLTLIATANQGSEATYESGFVIDKFPISRPNLTFSTLTVSNMSPEDSSIYLCSVLRDSLDYGYTFGSGTRLTVV.